This T cell receptor (beta chain) was sequenced during a study of beta chain features in type 1 diabetes. Broader study findings: Among patients with Type 1 diabetes, TCRB CDR3s were moderately but significantly shorter in every one of the four CD4+ subsets.

Investigators reverse transcribed all isolated RNA, so they sequenced expressed TCRB transcripts. An average around 3.3 million reads came from naive, central memory and regulatory T cell samples. The method was immunoSEQ multiplex PCR; TCRdb's version includes in-frame clones alone and lacks a portion of them. The sample contains 330,000 or so clones, around 13% of which appear only once. Of note for this clone: As yet, its antigen is unknown.

V was trimmed by 6 bases and J by 6 bases, leaving 16 bases between them. CDR3 length: 14 amino acids. Germline assignment: CDR1 SGHRS and CDR2 YFSETQ. The source of this sequence is a woman aged 18-30 years with type 1 diabetes. This chain joins TRBV5-1 and TRBJ2-1; possible D gene TRBD1, 5 bases. The source material was naive CD4+ T cells from blood. CDR3 sequence: CASKNQGESNEQFF. The CDR3 coding sequence is TGCGCCAGCAAGAACCAGGGTGAAAGCAATGAGCAGTTCTTC.